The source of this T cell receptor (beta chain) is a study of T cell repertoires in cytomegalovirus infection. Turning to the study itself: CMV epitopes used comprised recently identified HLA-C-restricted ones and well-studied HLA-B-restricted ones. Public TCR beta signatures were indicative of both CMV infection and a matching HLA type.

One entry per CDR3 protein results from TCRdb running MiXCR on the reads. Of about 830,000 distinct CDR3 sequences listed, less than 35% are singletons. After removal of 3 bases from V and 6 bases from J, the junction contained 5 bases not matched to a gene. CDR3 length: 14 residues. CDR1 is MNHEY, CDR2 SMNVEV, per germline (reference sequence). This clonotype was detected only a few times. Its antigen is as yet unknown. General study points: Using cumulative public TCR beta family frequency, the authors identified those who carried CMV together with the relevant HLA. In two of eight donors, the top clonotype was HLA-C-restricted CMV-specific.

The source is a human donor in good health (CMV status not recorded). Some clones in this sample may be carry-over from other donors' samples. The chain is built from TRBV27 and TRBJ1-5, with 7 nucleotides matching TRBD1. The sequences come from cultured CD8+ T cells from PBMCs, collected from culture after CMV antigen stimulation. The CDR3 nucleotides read TGTGCCAGCAGTTTGAGGGCAGGGGGTCAGCCCCAGCATTTT. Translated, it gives CASSLRAGGQPQHF.